What follows describes a single T cell receptor (beta chain). Its antigen remains unknown. This entry belongs to a study of cytomegalovirus exposure and HLA in healthy donors. Whole-study findings and limits: Indistinguishability led to the exclusion of some V segments, TRBV6-2 and TRBV6-3 included.

Amplification used 60 Vbeta primers and 13 Jbeta primers. In the original analysis: In a later analysis, of around 80 million unique beta chains, 9 million to 11 million appeared in at least two donors. Assay: immunoSEQ multiplex PCR; the TCRdb copy retains only in-frame clones and omits some. The V and J calls and clone size come from that table; D and trimming were worked out from the DNA. The sample records around 80,000 clones, approximately 69% being singletons. The germline CDR1 and CDR2 sequences are SQVTM and ANQGSEA. Trimming cost V 3 bases and J 8 bases, with 7 bases left between them. The CDR3 covers 10 residues.

The TCR originated in a man aged 40-50 years in good health and CMV-seropositive. V usage is TRBV29-1 and J usage is TRBJ1-1; unclear D gene. Sequenced material: PBMCs. The DNA for the CDR3 is TGCAGCGTTGATGTAGTAGAAGCTTTCTTT. It yields the protein CSVDVVEAFF.